This T cell receptor (beta chain) stems from a study of blood T cells in healthy people across ages. The second PCR ran roughly 7 to 11 cycles with a sample-barcoded 5' primer and J-beta primers. Each cDNA molecule, via a template-switch adaptor with 12 random nucleotides, was tagged. TCRdb re-derived calls from the 5' RACE reads in MiXCR, one entry per CDR3 protein. This sample has roughly 680,000 distinct CDR3 sequences, with roughly half found just once. The clonotype comes from a woman over 75 in good health. Sequencing was carried out using blood.

CDR3 sequence (DNA): TGCGCCAGCAGCTTCCCGGGGACTACCTACAATGAGCAGTTCTTC. It translates to CASSFPGTTYNEQFF. The chain combines TRBV5-1 with TRBJ2-1; 7 bases match TRBD2. The CDR3 extends over 15 amino acids. CDR1 and CDR2 (germline): SGHRS, YFSETQ. After removal of 2 bases from V and 2 bases from J, the junction contained 4 bases not matched to a gene.